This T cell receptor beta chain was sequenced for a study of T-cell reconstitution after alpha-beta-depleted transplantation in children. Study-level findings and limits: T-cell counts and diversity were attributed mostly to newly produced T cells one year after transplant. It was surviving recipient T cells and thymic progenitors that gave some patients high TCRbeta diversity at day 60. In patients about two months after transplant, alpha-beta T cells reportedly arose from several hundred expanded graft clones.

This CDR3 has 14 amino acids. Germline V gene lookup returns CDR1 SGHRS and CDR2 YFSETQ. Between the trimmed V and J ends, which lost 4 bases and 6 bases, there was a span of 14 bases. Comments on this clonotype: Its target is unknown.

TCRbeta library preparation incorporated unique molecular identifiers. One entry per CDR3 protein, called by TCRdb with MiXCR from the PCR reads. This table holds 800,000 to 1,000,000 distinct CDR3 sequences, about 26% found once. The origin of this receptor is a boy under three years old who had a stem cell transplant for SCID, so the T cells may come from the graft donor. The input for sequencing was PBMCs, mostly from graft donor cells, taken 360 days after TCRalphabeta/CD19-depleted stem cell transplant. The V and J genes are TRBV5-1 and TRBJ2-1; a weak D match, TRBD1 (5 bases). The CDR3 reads CASSRAQVGNEQFF. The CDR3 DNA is TGCGCCAGCAGCCGTGCACAGGTGGGCAATGAGCAGTTCTTC. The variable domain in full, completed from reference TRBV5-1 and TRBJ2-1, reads KAGVTQTPRYLIKTRGQQVTLSCSPISGHRSVSWYQQTPGQGLQFLFEYFSETQRNKGNFPGRFSGRQFSNSRSEMNVSTLELGDSALYLCASSRAQVGNEQFFGPGTRLTVL.